This T cell receptor (beta chain) was captured by sequencing in a study of CD8 T cells in Susac syndrome. Purification of the CD8+ and CD4+ T cells relied on negative isolation, and TEMRA cells underwent FACS enrichment. RNA in amounts of about 0.45 to 1 ug was reverse transcribed with random hexamers. From the immunoSEQ multiplex PCR reads, TCRdb called clonotypes with MiXCR, one entry per CDR3 protein. The sample carries approximately 150,000 distinct CDR3 sequences, approximately 93% recorded once. In its sample, this clonotype was seen once. The CDR3 runs to 13 residues. Trimming took 1 base from V and 1 from J, leaving 7 bases between them. Looked up from germline, CDR1 is DFQATT and CDR2 is SNEGSKA (reference sequence).

Source material: CD4+ T cells from PBMCs. This clonotype was sampled from a human donor in good health. The V call is TRBV20-1, the J call TRBJ1-1; D is undetermined. CDR3 residues: CSARGWENTEAFF. As DNA, the CDR3 is TGCAGTGCTAGAGGGTGGGAGAACACTGAAGCTTTCTTT.